This TCR beta chain was identified in a study of shared clonotypes between healthy human individuals (TCRdb year 2020). With regard to the full study: The cohort included three men and a couple of women between 18 and 49 years of age. For each donor, CD4 naive and CD4 memory were each run on three plates, CD8 naive on two plates, and CD8 memory on one plate. Blood TCR repertoires of roughly five healthy adults were deeply sequenced to estimate repertoire size and the extent of clonotype sharing between individuals. To increase sequencing depth and limit assay-specific biases, TCR repertoire library preparation and sequencing were carried out by different laboratories using diverse techniques. Each donor's leukapheresis produced roughly between roughly 0.85 and 9.5 billion PBMCs. General findings and caveats noted by the study authors: Clonotypes shared by all four sorted-subset donors showed higher generation probabilities than non-shared clonotypes. Sharing across four donors was observed for approximately 5% of naive CD4, over 3% of naive CD8, 2% to 2.5% of memory CD4, and over 0.3% of memory CD8 clonotypes. Naive subsets generally had larger estimated clonotype richness than memory subsets. Because the study included only a small number of donors, the genetic and exposure-history diversity represented was limited. Only blood was sampled, and tissue TCR repertoires likely differ from those in blood. Incomplete sequencing was indicated by rarefaction of sorted-subset datasets, despite the large sequencing depth. Pairwise subsampling led to the expectation that sequencing depth would affect the degree of clonotype sharing among donors.

The junction shows trimming of 5 bases on V and 4 bases on J, and the gene matches do not reach 6 bases of it. Including the terminal cysteine and phenylalanine, the CDR3 comprises 14 residues. The entry retains the CDR3 DNA only, 42 bases that are in frame from base 1. CDR1 and CDR2 are read off the germline V gene as WSHSY and SAAADI. TCR CDR3 regions were amplified from genomic DNA by multiplex PCR using the deep immunoSEQ assay. Extracted genomic DNA from each cell subset was distributed evenly across all wells of several immunoSEQ 96-well plates, and each plate was treated as a replicate. For sorted subsets, about 0.2 ug genomic DNA, equal to tens of thousands of T cell genomes, was loaded into each replicate PCR. Purified libraries were quantified with a Qubit 3.0 fluorometer, sized on a Bioanalyzer 2100, and re-quantified with the KAPA Library Quantification kit. Each immunoSEQ 96-well plate was sequenced on its own single-read 150-cycle Illumina NextSeq 550 flow cell. For the original study's pipeline: The immunoSEQ output contained only junctional sequences without quality scores, so filtering could not match that applied to full-length reads. Sequences were annotated with PyIR, a Python wrapper for IgBLAST v1.9, using IMGT germline references to assign V/J genes and CDR3. Any read was removed if the V/J assignment was weak (E-value above 1e-6), the CDR3 was missing, or the read contained stop codons, out-of-frame junctions, or ambiguous translated residues. V3J clonotypes were defined as sequences sharing the same inferred V gene, J gene, and CDR3 amino acid sequence. Percentage overlap between repertoires was computed as shared unique clonotypes divided by the size of the smaller repertoire. Richness of each repertoire was evaluated using RTK rarefaction, the Chao1 estimator, and Recon v2.1 estimates of unobserved clonotypes. For all TCRbeta clonotypes obtained by the gDNA method from several donors, generation probabilities were computed with OLGA. The table was pulled from immuneACCESS by TCRdb, which kept in-frame rearrangements only. Such tables lose some clones; where checked, under half of the loss comes from unresolved V genes, and the rest has no known cause. V and J calls and clone size are copied from that table; D and trimming were computed from the DNA. For this sample the table gives about 530,000 clones, of which 90% to 97% were detected only once. Approximately 0.06% of the sample goes to the ten largest clones.

Details on this clone: Its antigen target is currently unknown. Base qualities are not provided; no much larger clone lies one nucleotide away.

Donors were healthy HIV-negative adults with no recently reported acute infections or vaccinations. All donors were Caucasian adults living in Nashville, Tennessee, USA. CD4+ T cells were enriched by magnetic negative selection; naive cells were then positively selected on CD45RA, and the negative fraction formed the memory subset. After blood collection by leukapheresis, PBMCs were isolated using Ficoll-Histopaque density gradient centrifugation and then cryopreserved in the vapor phase of liquid nitrogen. Analytical flow cytometry was used to check the purity and quantity of each magnetically sorted T cell population. Each sorted fraction had its genomic DNA isolated and then quantified by UV absorbance on a Nanodrop 2000c.

The clonotype was recovered from a woman aged 30 to 39 in good health. Specimen: naive CD4+ T cells sorted from blood. In the paper's terms, the cell subset or site label means: CD45RA+ positively selected. The V gene is TRBV10-2 and the J gene is TRBJ2-7; 9 central nucleotides agree with TRBD1. For the CDR3, the sequence is CASSKDRGRYEQYF. The nucleotide sequence reads as follows: TGCGCCAGCAGTAAGGACAGGGGACGTTACGAGCAGTACTTC.